The 15 T cell receptor beta chains below all came from one sample that was sequenced in a study of blood T cell repertoires in COVID-19. This table comes from immunoSEQ multiplex PCR, and its TCRdb copy is limited to in-frame clones, with some not included. Among 120,000 or so clones listed, around 76% were seen once. The sequenced material came from peripheral blood. The receptors were gathered from a man between 60 and 75 years old with acute or convalescent COVID-19.

The chain uses TRBV12-3 or TRBV12-4 and TRBJ1-2; possible D gene TRBD1, 6 bases. This CDR3 is 13 amino acids long. V lost 10 bases to trimming and J lost 3 bases, with 15 bases between them. The CDR3 sequence is CATILRTDYGYTF. The CDR3 region has the DNA TGTGCCACTATTTTAAGGACAGACTATGGCTACACCTTC.

This clone was seen a few times. V gene TRBV7-9 combines with J gene TRBJ1-5; D may be TRBD1 (5 bases). V shed 2 bases and J shed 4 bases, with 9 bases lying between them. CDR1 and CDR2 (germline): SEHNR, FQNEAQ (reference sequence). This CDR3 region has 14 residues. The DNA of the CDR3 is TGTGCCAGCAGCTTATTGCCAGGGAATCAGCCCCAGCATTTT. This translates into CASSLLPGNQPQHF.

This clone was observed a handful of times. The chain links TRBV7-9 to TRBJ2-2; tentative D call: TRBD1 (5 bases). Germline V gene lookup returns CDR1 SEHNR and CDR2 FQNEAQ (reference sequence). V was shortened by 5 bases and J by 5 bases, with 9 bases between the two germline ends. There are 13 residues in the CDR3. Here the CDR3 DNA reads TGTGCCAGCAGCGCGCAGGGTACCGGGGAGCTGTTTTTT. This gives the protein CASSAQGTGELFF.

The rearrangement joins TRBV30 to TRBJ1-3; D is unresolved. The V gene's germline CDR1 is GTSNPN and CDR2 SVGIG (reference sequence). Deletions cut 3 bases from V and 2 bases from J, with 14 bases between. This CDR3 is 15 amino acids long. The CDR3 DNA sequence: TGTGCCTGGAGCCCGTCGGGGAGAACTGGAAACACCATATATTTT. This encodes CAWSPSGRTGNTIYF.

This chain's CDR3 is CASIGRGGNTEAFF. For the CDR3, the DNA is TGTGCCAGCATCGGAAGGGGAGGGAACACTGAAGCTTTCTTT. The rearrangement links TRBV6-5 to TRBJ1-1; the D gene is possibly TRBD1 (5 bases). The V and J ends lost 7 bases and 1 base respectively, with 13 bases between them. The CDR3 has 14 amino acids. Germline V CDR1 and CDR2: MNHEY, SVGAGI.

CDR3 bases: TGTGCCACCAGGTTAGGGACAGCCTCCTACAATGAGCAGTTCTTC. It specifies CATRLGTASYNEQFF. The gene calls are TRBV24-1 and TRBJ2-1; TRBD1 agrees at 7 bases. V shed 7 bases and J 0 bases; nucleotides not matched to a gene: 5. Germline CDR1 is KGHDR and CDR2 is SFDVKD. The CDR3 runs 15 residues.

In its sample, this clone was seen a few times. This rearrangement joins TRBV27 to TRBJ1-2; the match to TRBD1 covers 8 bases. In germline, CDR1 is MNHEY, CDR2 SMNVEV (reference sequence). The CDR3 extends over 15 amino acids. Trimming took 3 bases from V and 4 from J; bases not matched to a gene: 7. This chain's CDR3 is CASSLRAGGPYGYTF. The CDR3, as DNA: TGTGCCAGCAGTTTGAGGGCAGGGGGCCCCTATGGCTACACCTTC.

In this sample, this clone turned up once. The V and J genes are TRBV24-1 and TRBJ1-2; D is perhaps TRBD1 (6 bases). The CDR3 runs to 14 residues. Between the trimmed V and J ends, which lost 5 bases and 4 bases, there was a span of 13 bases. Germline CDR1 reads KGHDR; CDR2 reads SFDVKD. The CDR3 here is CATSAPNRVYGYTF. The CDR3 region has the DNA TGTGCCACCAGTGCCCCGAACAGGGTCTATGGCTACACCTTC.

Here the CDR3 DNA reads TGTGCCAGCAGCTTGTGGGGGCAAGGCTATGGCTACACCTTC. This gives the protein CASSLWGQGYGYTF. The chain combines TRBV5-6 with TRBJ1-2, with D tentatively TRBD1 (6 bases). Germline loops: CDR1 SGHDT, CDR2 YYEEEE. This CDR3 is built from 14 residues. The V end was cut by 1 base, the J end by 4 bases, with 11 bases between.

The chain has TRBV3-1 (or the pseudogene TRBV3-2) and TRBJ1-1; 9 positions agree with TRBD1. V dropped 6 bases and J dropped 1; count of bases not matched to a gene: 9. Germline V gene sequence: CDR1 LGHDT, CDR2 YNNKEL (reference sequence). The CDR3 length is 16 residues. The CDR3 here is CASSRTWDRENTEAFF. CDR3 bases: TGTGCCAGCAGTCGAACATGGGACAGGGAGAACACTGAAGCTTTCTTT.

This clone was detected a few times. This sequence joins TRBV7-2 and TRBJ2-7; perhaps TRBD1 as D (6 bases). This CDR3 has 12 amino acids. The germline gives CDR1 SGHTA, CDR2 FQGNSA. Trimming cost V 4 bases and J 3 bases, with 7 bases left between them. Here the CDR3 reads CASSSTGYEQYF. DNA of the CDR3: TGTGCCAGCAGCTCGACAGGCTACGAGCAGTACTTC.

The J gene is TRBJ2-7, the V gene TRBV10-3; D is perhaps TRBD2 (7 bases). The CDR3 spans 15 residues. V shed 6 bases and J shed 1 base, with 16 bases lying between them. Germline V gene sequence: CDR1 ENHRY, CDR2 SYGVKD. In nucleotides, the CDR3 is TGTGCCATCAGGTCCGGGGGGCAGGGGTCCTACGAGCAGTACTTC. Translated, it gives CAIRSGGQGSYEQYF.

The chain employs TRBV9 and TRBJ2-7, with 16 bases fitting TRBD2. The CDR3 extends over 18 amino acids. CDR1 and CDR2 (germline): SGDLS, YYNGEE. Trimming cost V 2 bases and J 2 bases; bases outside gene matches: 7. CDR3 loop: CASSVGTSGGAMAYEQYF. CDR3 nucleotide sequence: TGTGCCAGCAGCGTCGGGACTAGCGGGGGGGCCATGGCCTACGAGCAGTACTTC.

The chain combines TRBV5-1 with TRBJ2-2, with a weak D call TRBD1 (6 bases). V was trimmed by 4 bases and J by 4 bases, leaving 17 bases between them. The germline CDR1 and CDR2 sequences are SGHRS and YFSETQ. CDR3 length: 16 residues. In DNA form, the CDR3 reads TGCGCCAGCAGCCCTACAGGGCACTTGACCACCGGGGAGCTGTTTTTT. Translating it yields CASSPTGHLTTGELFF.

The CDR3 sequence: CASSILKREGPSDTQYF. DNA of the CDR3: TGTGCCAGCAGCATACTAAAGCGGGAGGGCCCCTCAGATACGCAGTATTTT. The J gene is TRBJ2-3, the V gene TRBV5-6; TRBD2 agrees at 10 bases. The CDR3 covers 17 residues. The germline gives CDR1 SGHDT, CDR2 YYEEEE. Losses at the gene ends were 4 bases for V and 4 bases for J; bases not matched to a gene: 12.